The TCR beta chain described here comes from a study of blood T cell repertoires in COVID-19. Study in general: Spain, Italy and the United States supplied samples that represented acute and convalescent COVID-19. T cells, B-cell-depleted T cells, or PBMCs supplied cDNA or gDNA.

The CDR3 is 11 residues long. The V gene's germline CDR1 is MGHDK and CDR2 SYGVNS. V shed 10 bases and J shed 7 bases, with 13 bases lying between them. Authors' data handling: Reference gene primer amplification gave estimated nucleated cell counts. TCRdb's table, derived via immunoSEQ multiplex PCR, lists solely in-frame clones and lacks some. The V and J calls and clone size are taken from that table; D and trimming were inferred from the DNA. Of approximately 210,000 clones in the sample, approximately 80% were seen once. The chain has TRBV25-1 and TRBJ1-1; tentative D call: TRBD1 (5 bases). Material: peripheral blood. The sequence derives from a human donor in a cohort sampled during active COVID-19. The CDR3 DNA is TGTGCCACCGAGAAGGGGCGTGAAGCTTTCTTT. Translation gives CATEKGREAFF.